The clone carrying this TCR beta chain came up once. Profiling relied on immunoSEQ multiplex PCR, and the TCRdb table lists in-frame clones only, not all of them. The repertoire has over 75,000 clones, about 90% of them found once; the top ten carry 8% to 9.5%. The sample originates from a study of OX40 agonist ivuxolimab in advanced cancers. Study-wide background: Patients undergoing dose escalation presented with hepatocellular carcinoma, melanoma, renal cell or head and neck cancer.

This receptor was obtained from an adult with an advanced solid tumor such as melanoma, head and neck, liver or kidney cancer. The starting material was CD4+ or CD8+ T cells sorted from blood, obtained in a trial of the OX40 agonist ivuxolimab.

The CDR3: CASSKGRNTEAFF. The CDR3 DNA reads as TGTGCCAGCAGTAAGGGCCGAAACACTGAAGCTTTCTTT. This chain links TRBV6-5 with TRBJ1-1, with D uncertain. Germline CDR1 MNHEY, CDR2 SVGAGI. The CDR3 loop spans 13 amino acids. Trimming pared 5 bases from V and 2 bases from J, leaving 9 bases between.